A selection of T cell receptor beta chains follows, all from one sample in a study of T cell responses to AZD1222 COVID-19 vaccine. Assay: immunoSEQ multiplex PCR; the TCRdb copy retains only in-frame clones and omits some. Of more than 95,000 clones detected, approximately 90% appear once; the ten largest clones hold over 8.5%. The material sequenced was peripheral blood, taken on day 0 of MenACWY control vaccination. These receptors originate from an adult in good health. CDR3s include the opening cysteine and the closing phenylalanine or tryptophan. A D gene is named only where the DNA matches it firmly. Clone size appears in some rows only: once, few, many, or a class for an expanded clone.

D gene	clone size	V gene	J gene	CDR3 protein	CDR3 DNA
NA	NA	TRBV7-6	TRBJ2-7	CASSLAGGSSYEQYF	TGTGCCAGCAGCTTAGCGGGAGGCAGCTCCTACGAGCAGTACTTC
NA	NA	TRBV11-3	TRBJ2-3	CASSLAGGGRTDTQYF	TGTGCCAGCAGCTTAGCCGGGGGAGGCCGCACAGATACGCAGTATTTT
TRBD1	NA	TRBV11-3	TRBJ2-3	CASSTGATLTDTQYF	TGTGCCAGCTCGACAGGGGCCACCCTCACAGATACGCAGTATTTT
NA	NA	TRBV5-4	TRBJ2-6	CASSLVGAGANVLTF	TGTGCCAGCAGCTTGGTTGGGGCCGGGGCCAACGTCCTGACTTTC
TRBD1	NA	TRBV7-9	TRBJ1-3	CASSLFRGSGNTIYF	TGTGCCAGCAGCTTATTCAGGGGGTCTGGAAACACCATATATTTT
NA	NA	TRBV6-5	TRBJ1-1	CASSYSKDTEAFF	TGTGCCAGCAGTTACTCGAAGGACACTGAAGCTTTCTTT
NA	NA	TRBV7-9	TRBJ1-1	CASSLFRGFDTEAFF	TGTGCCAGCAGCTTATTTCGGGGGTTCGACACTGAAGCTTTCTTT
NA	NA	TRBV12-3/TRBV12-4	TRBJ2-7	CASKIHSSYEQYF	TGTGCCAGCAAAATCCATAGCTCCTACGAGCAGTACTTC
NA	NA	TRBV5-1	TRBJ2-5	CASSQKETQYF	TGCGCCAGCAGCCAAAAGGAGACCCAGTACTTC
NA	NA	TRBV9	TRBJ2-1	CASSPEGYSYNEQFF	TGTGCCAGCAGCCCAGAGGGTTACTCCTACAATGAGCAGTTCTTC
NA	NA	TRBV9	TRBJ1-1	CASSAQGNTEAFF	TGTGCCAGCAGCGCGCAGGGTAACACTGAAGCTTTCTTT
TRBD1	NA	TRBV25-1	TRBJ1-5	CASSGRQGSNQPQHF	TGTGCCAGCAGTGGACGACAGGGGTCCAATCAGCCCCAGCATTTT
NA	NA	TRBV29-1	TRBJ2-3	CSAEVVTDTQYF	TGCAGCGCGGAGGTCGTCACAGATACGCAGTATTTT
TRBD1	NA	TRBV15	TRBJ2-7	CATSKSGTGGYEQYF	TGTGCCACCAGCAAATCGGGGACAGGGGGCTACGAGCAGTACTTC
TRBD1	few	TRBV6-2/TRBV6-3	TRBJ1-5	CASSYGTGVSSNQPQHF	TGTGCCAGCAGTTACGGGACAGGAGTCTCTAGCAATCAGCCCCAGCATTTT
TRBD2	NA	TRBV3-1/TRBV3-2	TRBJ2-5	CASSPLGLAENQETQYF	TGTGCCAGCAGCCCCTTGGGACTAGCGGAAAACCAAGAGACCCAGTACTTC
NA	NA	TRBV6-5	TRBJ1-4	CASSYSQTVGEKLFF	TGTGCCAGCAGTTACTCACAGACCGTGGGTGAAAAACTGTTTTTT
TRBD2	NA	TRBV5-4	TRBJ2-5	CASSPGTSGGSFETQYF	TGTGCCAGCAGCCCCGGGACTAGCGGAGGAAGCTTTGAGACCCAGTACTTC